This T cell receptor beta chain was captured in a study of OX40 agonist ivuxolimab in advanced cancers. Study background: The patients received agonistic anti-OX40 (CD134) antibody ivuxolimab. Patients got intravenous ivuxolimab at 0.01 to 10 mg/kg every 2 weeks. Of the patients, three showed partial responses, one with hepatocellular carcinoma and two with cutaneous melanoma. Study findings and constraints: In the 0.1-3.0 mg/kg groups, partial responders showed among the lowest expansion.

Only in-frame clones appear in the TCRdb table, and some are missing; sequencing was by immunoSEQ multiplex PCR. The sample yields roughly 70,000 clones, roughly 80% seen once. Concerning this clone itself: Its antigen is currently unknown.

This TCR was sampled from an adult with an advanced solid tumor such as melanoma, head and neck, liver or kidney cancer. This specimen was CD4+ or CD8+ T cells sorted from blood, taken in a trial of the OX40 agonist ivuxolimab.

The CDR3 DNA follows: TGTGCCAGCAGCGTAGGGCCGAGCTCTGGAAACACCATATATTTT. It encodes CASSVGPSSGNTIYF. This chain connects TRBV9 to TRBJ1-3; no definite D call. CDR1 is SGDLS and CDR2 is YYNGEE in the germline V gene. The CDR3 totals 15 residues. Trimming took 0 bases from V and 0 from J, leaving 7 bases between them.